In its sample, the clone carrying this T cell receptor beta chain was seen many times. Antigen: not known. The sample belongs to a study of T cells in Graves' hyperthyroidism and ophthalmopathy. General study results and limits: Blood also held most thyroid clonotypes expanded beyond 0.001.

The V gene's germline CDR1 is LNHDA and CDR2 SQIVND (reference sequence). The CDR3 spans 15 residues. Trimming took 3 bases from V and 3 from J; bases not matched to a gene: 6. Amplification of TCR beta CDR3 regions was performed using RNA transcripts as template. First-round RT-PCR with HTBI primers amplified the TCR CDR3 region. TCRdb called the multiplex PCR reads again in MiXCR, with one record for every CDR3 protein. The sample has 600,000 or so distinct CDR3 sequences; 11% to 15% are singletons. Lactation, pregnancy, other autoimmune disease or uncontrolled infection led to exclusion of patients. PBMCs were obtained from 10 ml fresh peripheral blood.

V and J are TRBV19 and TRBJ2-3; 7 nucleotides match TRBD1. Specimen: blood. The origin of this receptor is a woman aged 18-29 years with Graves' ophthalmopathy. The CDR3 loop is CASSIWQGVTDTQYF. CDR3 DNA: TGTGCCAGTAGTATCTGGCAGGGGGTGACAGATACGCAGTATTTT.